This T cell receptor (beta chain) was sequenced during a study of T cell responses to AZD1222 COVID-19 vaccine. Study information: Doses given second, at about 4 or about 12 weeks, were pooled.

Concerning this clone: Its antigen is unidentified.

Libraries were prepared by immunoSEQ multiplex PCR; TCRdb keeps only in-frame clonotypes and omits some of them. Among over 120,000 clones, more than 85% were seen once, and the ten largest hold roughly 3.7%. Whole-study results and caveats: Baseline antibody screening turned up just six seropositive AZD1222 recipients. Close to half of all spike-specific TCRs reportedly target regions of the variants that are unmutated.

CDR1 is SGDLS and CDR2 is YYNGEE in the germline V gene. The CDR3 runs 16 residues. V was cut by 1 base and J by 4 bases, with 14 bases left in between. The origin of this receptor is an adult in good health. The sequenced sample was peripheral blood, obtained on day 0 of AZD1222 vaccination. This chain links TRBV9 with TRBJ2-2; no reliable D call. In DNA form, the CDR3 reads TGTGCCAGCAGCGTAAGTTCCGGGTCCACCACCGGGGAGCTGTTTTTT. The encoded protein is CASSVSSGSTTGELFF.